This T cell receptor (beta chain) was recovered during a study of shared clonotypes between healthy human individuals. Study outcomes and limitations: Only blood was sampled, and tissue TCR repertoires likely differ from blood ones.

Amplification in unsorted PBMC replicate PCRs started from around 310 ng DNA, which equals about 28,000 T cell genomes. As originally analysed: In the immunoSEQ data, sequences were junction-only and lacked quality scores, so filtering differed. The table came from immunoSEQ multiplex PCR; TCRdb's copy has only in-frame clones and leaves some out. That table furnishes V, J and clone size, whereas the DNA furnished D and trimming. The data contain 450,000 to 650,000 clones, roughly 79% of them seen just once; the ten biggest clones take up around 12%. The CDR3 has 16 residues. V lost 4 bases, J lost 0 bases, and 14 bases lay in between. CDR1 and CDR2 (germline): SNHLY, FYNNEI. This clone was picked up many times. Its matching antigen is unknown. Every one of the donors was a Caucasian adult that lived in Nashville, Tennessee.

This TCR was recovered from a woman between 40 and 55 years old in good health. Some clones in this sample may be carry-over from other donors' samples. The specimen sequenced was PBMCs. This chain links TRBV2 with TRBJ2-3; perhaps TRBD2 as D (6 bases). The CDR3 protein is CASSGPGLLSTDTQYF. DNA for the CDR3: TGTGCCAGCAGTGGTCCAGGACTACTTAGCACAGATACGCAGTATTTT. Based on the CDR3 plus reference TRBV2 and TRBJ2-3, the full variable domain is EPEVTQTPSHQVTQMGQEVILRCVPISNHLYFYWYRQILGQKVEFLVSFYNNEISEKSEIFDDQFSVERPDGSNFTLKIRSTKLEDSAMYFCASSGPGLLSTDTQYFGPGTRLTVL.